This TCR beta chain was sequenced in a study of blood T cells in healthy people across ages. The study recruited healthy Caucasian donors from Russia who were aged about 6 to 90. The trim removed 7 bases at V and 2 bases at J, leaving 6 bases unmatched. The CDR3 sequence is 14 residues long. Germline CDR1 MNHNS, CDR2 SASEGT. Primed by a sample-barcoded 5' primer and a J-beta primer mix, a second PCR proceeded for 7 to 11 cycles. From the 5' RACE reads, TCRdb called clonotypes with MiXCR, one entry per CDR3 protein. The sample shows roughly 1.6 million distinct CDR3 sequences, about 35% of them seen only once.

The rearrangement links TRBV6-1 to TRBJ2-7, with TRBD2 matching over 9 bases. The sequence came from a woman aged 30 to 39 in good health. The sequencing input was blood. CDR3 nucleotides: TGTGCCAGCACCGGACTAGCGCCGCCCTACGAGCAGTACTTC. This encodes CASTGLAPPYEQYF.